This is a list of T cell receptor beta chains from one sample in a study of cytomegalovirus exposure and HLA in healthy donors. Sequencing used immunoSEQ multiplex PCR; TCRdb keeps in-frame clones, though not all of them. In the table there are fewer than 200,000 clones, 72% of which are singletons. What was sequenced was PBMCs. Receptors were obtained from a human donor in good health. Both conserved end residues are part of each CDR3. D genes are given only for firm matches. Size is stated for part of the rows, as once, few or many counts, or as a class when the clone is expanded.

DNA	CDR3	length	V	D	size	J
TGCGCCAGCAGCTTGGAAGGTCAGGGGAGTTCACCCCTCCACTTT	CASSLEGQGSSPLHF	15	TRBV5-1	.	once	TRBJ1-6
TGTGCCAGCAGCGATAGGACAGGGAACGAGCAGTACTTC	CASSDRTGNEQYF	13	TRBV5-4	TRBD1	few	TRBJ2-7
TGTGCCAGCAGCCCACTAGCGGGGGGCCACACAGATACGCAGTATTTT	CASSPLAGGHTDTQYF	16	TRBV7-9	TRBD2	.	TRBJ2-3
TGCAGCGCCGCAACAGGGAGCTCCTATAATTCACCCCTCCACTTT	CSAATGSSYNSPLHF	15	TRBV29-1	.	.	TRBJ1-6
TGTGCCAGTACAGGGTCAACTAATGAAAAACTGTTTTTT	CASTGSTNEKLFF	13	TRBV19	.	.	TRBJ1-4
TGCGCCAGCAGCTTATTTTCACAGGGGGAGAATTATGGCTACACCTTC	CASSLFSQGENYGYTF	16	TRBV5-1	TRBD1	.	TRBJ1-2
TGTGCCAGCAGCCTTGACAGCTCTCGGACTGAAGCTTTCTTT	CASSLDSSRTEAFF	14	TRBV5-6	.	.	TRBJ1-1
TGTGCCAGCAGTTACGGGGACAGCTCCTACGAGCAGTACTTC	CASSYGDSSYEQYF	14	TRBV6-5	TRBD1	.	TRBJ2-7
TGTGCCAGCAGCGTACGGGTTTTGGACACTGAAGCTTTCTTT	CASSVRVLDTEAFF	14	TRBV9	.	few	TRBJ1-1
TGTGCCAGCAGTTACGAGACAGGGGGAGGGCAGTTCTTC	CASSYETGGGQFF	13	TRBV6-5	TRBD1	.	TRBJ2-1
TGCAGCGTGACCATGGGACAGGGCTATCAGCCCCAGCATTTT	CSVTMGQGYQPQHF	14	TRBV29-1	TRBD1	.	TRBJ1-5
TGTGCCAGCAGTTACTCCCAGGGGAGCCAGCCCCAGCATTTT	CASSYSQGSQPQHF	14	TRBV6-6	.	few	TRBJ1-5
TGTGCCAGCAGGCCGACGGGCACCGGGGAGCTGTTTTTT	CASRPTGTGELFF	13	TRBV5-6	.	.	TRBJ2-2
TGTGCCTGGACCGGGCCTCCGGGAGGCGAGCAGTACTTC	CAWTGPPGGEQYF	13	TRBV30	TRBD2	few	TRBJ2-7
TGTGCCAGCAGTTACACCACGGAGGGGCGTTCACCCCTCCACTTT	CASSYTTEGRSPLHF	15	TRBV6-5	.	.	TRBJ1-6
TGTGCCAGCAGCTTGGGAGTCTACGAGCAGTACTTC	CASSLGVYEQYF	12	TRBV5-5	.	.	TRBJ2-7
TGTGCCAGCAGCCAGTACCAGGGGGAAAATTCACCCCTCCACTTT	CASSQYQGENSPLHF	15	TRBV14	TRBD1	few	TRBJ1-6
TGTGCCAGCTCATCAGGGCCCTCGGGTGGCTACACCTTC	CASSSGPSGGYTF	13	TRBV18	.	.	TRBJ1-2
TGTGCCAGCAGCTTGGGGCTCTCAGATACGCAGTATTTT	CASSLGLSDTQYF	13	TRBV5-4	.	.	TRBJ2-3
TGCGCCAGCAGAGAACTAGCGGTCTACGAGCAGTACTTC	CASRELAVYEQYF	13	TRBV5-1	TRBD2	.	TRBJ2-7
TGTGCCAGTACAAAACAGGGGGCCTCCCTCGACACAGATACGCAGTATTTT	CASTKQGASLDTDTQYF	17	TRBV19	TRBD1	few	TRBJ2-3
TGTGCCAGCAGCCCAGGGACTAGCTTGGCGCAGTATTTT	CASSPGTSLAQYF	13	TRBV11-3	TRBD2	.	TRBJ2-3
TGTGCCAGCAGACCCAGCGAGGACACCTCTAATGAAAAACTGTTTTTT	CASRPSEDTSNEKLFF	16	TRBV7-9	.	.	TRBJ1-4
TGTGCCAGCAGCACGGGACAGGCCTCCGGAAACACCATATATTTT	CASSTGQASGNTIYF	15	TRBV5-5	TRBD1	once	TRBJ1-3
TGTGCCAGCAGCATCAGCTCCTATAATTCACCCCTCCACTTT	CASSISSYNSPLHF	14	TRBV5-6	.	.	TRBJ1-6
TGTGCCAGCAATCCCCAGGGTCCGGGCTACGAGCAGTACTTC	CASNPQGPGYEQYF	14	TRBV2	.	.	TRBJ2-7
TGTGCCAGCGCTAGCGGGACAGGGGACCCAGATACGCAGTATTTT	CASASGTGDPDTQYF	15	TRBV28	.	few	TRBJ2-3
TGTGCCAGCAGCTTATTCGGGGCAGATACGCAGTATTTT	CASSLFGADTQYF	13	TRBV11-3	.	.	TRBJ2-3
TGTGCCAGCAGCTTAGGACAGCCTAACACTGAAGCTTTCTTT	CASSLGQPNTEAFF	14	TRBV13	.	.	TRBJ1-1
TGTGCCAGCAGCGTCCGGACAGGGCTAAATCAGCCCCAGCATTTT	CASSVRTGLNQPQHF	15	TRBV9	TRBD1	.	TRBJ1-5
TGTGCCAGCAGTTCTGGACAGGGGGCTGAAAAACTGTTTTTT	CASSSGQGAEKLFF	14	TRBV2	TRBD1	.	TRBJ1-4
TGTGCCAGTAGTACCCAGGGGAACTACGAGCAGTACTTC	CASSTQGNYEQYF	13	TRBV19	.	.	TRBJ2-7
TGCGCCAGCAGCCAAGAAGTCACATCGAGGGCTGAAGCTTTCTTT	CASSQEVTSRAEAFF	15	TRBV4-1	.	.	TRBJ1-1
TGTGCCAGCAGGACCACCGGGACAGCCTATGGCTACACCTTC	CASRTTGTAYGYTF	14	TRBV2	TRBD1	.	TRBJ1-2
TGCGCCAGCAGCTTGAGGGGTGATGAAAAACTGTTTTTT	CASSLRGDEKLFF	13	TRBV5-1	.	few	TRBJ1-4
TGTGCCAGCAGCTTGGGTTCAGGGATTCCCTACGAGCAGTACTTC	CASSLGSGIPYEQYF	15	TRBV5-5	.	.	TRBJ2-7
TGTGCCTGGAGTCCTGGACAGGGGGCGGTCTTCTCTGGGGCCAACGTCCTGACTTTC	CAWSPGQGAVFSGANVLTF	19	TRBV30	TRBD1	few	TRBJ2-6
TGTGCCAGCAGTGATTGGACAGTTCCGTTCTTC	CASSDWTVPFF	11	TRBV2	.	.	TRBJ2-1
TGTGCCAGCAGCGTAGGGGGCGGGGGGGAAGAGACCCAGTACTTC	CASSVGGGGEETQYF	15	TRBV9	TRBD2	.	TRBJ2-5
TGTGCCAGCACTCTCCTGACAGCAGGGGGCACAGATACGCAGTATTTT	CASTLLTAGGTDTQYF	16	TRBV2	.	.	TRBJ2-3
TGTGCCAGTAGTACCGGATTGGGCAATTCACCCCTCCACTTT	CASSTGLGNSPLHF	14	TRBV19	.	.	TRBJ1-6
TGTGCCAGCAGCTTACGCAGGTTAGAGACCCAGTACTTC	CASSLRRLETQYF	13	TRBV7-8	.	few	TRBJ2-5
TGTGCCAGCTCACCAATATCTCCAAGGGGTGAAAAACTGTTTTTT	CASSPISPRGEKLFF	15	TRBV18	.	.	TRBJ1-4
TGTGCCAGTAGCCTATCGTCGACAGGAAACACTGAAGCTTTCTTT	CASSLSSTGNTEAFF	15	TRBV19	.	many	TRBJ1-1